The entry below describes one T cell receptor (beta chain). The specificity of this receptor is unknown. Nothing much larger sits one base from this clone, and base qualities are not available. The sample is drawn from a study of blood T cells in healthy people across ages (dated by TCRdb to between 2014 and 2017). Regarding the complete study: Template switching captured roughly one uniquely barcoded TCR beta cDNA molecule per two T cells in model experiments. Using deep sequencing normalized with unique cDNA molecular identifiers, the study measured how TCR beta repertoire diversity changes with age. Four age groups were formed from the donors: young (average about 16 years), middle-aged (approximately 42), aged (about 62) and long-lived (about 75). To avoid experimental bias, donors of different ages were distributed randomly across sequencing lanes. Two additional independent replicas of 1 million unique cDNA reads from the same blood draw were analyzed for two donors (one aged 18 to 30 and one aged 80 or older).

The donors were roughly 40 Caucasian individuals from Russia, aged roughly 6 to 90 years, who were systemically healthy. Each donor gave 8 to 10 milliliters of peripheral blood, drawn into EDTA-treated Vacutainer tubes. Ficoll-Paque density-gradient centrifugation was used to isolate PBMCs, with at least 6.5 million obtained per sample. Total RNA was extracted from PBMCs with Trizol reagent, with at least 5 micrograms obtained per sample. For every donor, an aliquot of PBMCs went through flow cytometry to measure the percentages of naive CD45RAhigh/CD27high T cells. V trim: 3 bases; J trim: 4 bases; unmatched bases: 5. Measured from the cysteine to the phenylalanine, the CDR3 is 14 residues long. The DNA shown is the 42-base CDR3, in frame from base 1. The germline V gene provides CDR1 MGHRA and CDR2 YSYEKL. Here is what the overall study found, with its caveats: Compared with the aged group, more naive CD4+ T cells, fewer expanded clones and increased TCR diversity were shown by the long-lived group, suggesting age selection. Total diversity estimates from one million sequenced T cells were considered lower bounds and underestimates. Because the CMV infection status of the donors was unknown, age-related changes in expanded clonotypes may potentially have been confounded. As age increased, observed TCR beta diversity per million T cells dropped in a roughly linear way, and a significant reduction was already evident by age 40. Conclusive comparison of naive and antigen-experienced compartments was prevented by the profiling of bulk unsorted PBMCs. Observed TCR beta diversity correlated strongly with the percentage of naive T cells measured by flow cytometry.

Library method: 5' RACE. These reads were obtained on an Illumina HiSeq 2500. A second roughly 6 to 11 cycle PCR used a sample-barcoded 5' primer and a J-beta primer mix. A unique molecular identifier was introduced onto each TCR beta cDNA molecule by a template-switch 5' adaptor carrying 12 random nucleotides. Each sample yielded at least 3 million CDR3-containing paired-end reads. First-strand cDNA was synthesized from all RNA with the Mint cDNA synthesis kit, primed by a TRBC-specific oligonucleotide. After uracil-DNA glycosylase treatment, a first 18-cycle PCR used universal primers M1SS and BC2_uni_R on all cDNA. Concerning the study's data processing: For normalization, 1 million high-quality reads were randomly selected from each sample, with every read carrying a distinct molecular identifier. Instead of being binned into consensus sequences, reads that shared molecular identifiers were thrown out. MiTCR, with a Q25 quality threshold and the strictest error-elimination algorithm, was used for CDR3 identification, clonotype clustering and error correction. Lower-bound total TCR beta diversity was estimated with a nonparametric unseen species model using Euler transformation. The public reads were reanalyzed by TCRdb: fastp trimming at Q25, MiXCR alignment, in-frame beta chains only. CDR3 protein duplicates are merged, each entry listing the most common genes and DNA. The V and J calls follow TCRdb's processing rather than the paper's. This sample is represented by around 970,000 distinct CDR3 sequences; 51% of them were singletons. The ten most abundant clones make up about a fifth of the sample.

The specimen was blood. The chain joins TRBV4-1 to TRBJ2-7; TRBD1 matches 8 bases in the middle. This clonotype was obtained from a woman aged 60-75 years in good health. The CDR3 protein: CASSQGTGLYEQYF. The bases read TGCGCCAGCAGCCAGGGGACAGGTCTGTACGAGCAGTACTTC.